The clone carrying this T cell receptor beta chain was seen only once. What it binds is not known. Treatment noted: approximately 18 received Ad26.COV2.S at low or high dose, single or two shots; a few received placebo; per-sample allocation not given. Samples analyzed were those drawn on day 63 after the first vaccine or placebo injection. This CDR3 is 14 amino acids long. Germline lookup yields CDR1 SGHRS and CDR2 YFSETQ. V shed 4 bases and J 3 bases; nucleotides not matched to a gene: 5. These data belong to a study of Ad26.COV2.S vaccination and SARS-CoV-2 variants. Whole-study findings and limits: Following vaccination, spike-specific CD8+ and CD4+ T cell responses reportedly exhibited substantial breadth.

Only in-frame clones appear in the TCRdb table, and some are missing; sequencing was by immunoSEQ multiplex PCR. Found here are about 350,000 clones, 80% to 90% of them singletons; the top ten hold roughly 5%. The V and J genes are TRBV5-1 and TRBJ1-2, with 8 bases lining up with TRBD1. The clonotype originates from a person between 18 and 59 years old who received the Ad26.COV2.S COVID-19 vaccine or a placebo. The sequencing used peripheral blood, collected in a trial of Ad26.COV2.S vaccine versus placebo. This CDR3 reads CASSTSTGDYGYTF. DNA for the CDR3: TGCGCCAGCAGCACCTCGACAGGGGACTATGGCTACACCTTC. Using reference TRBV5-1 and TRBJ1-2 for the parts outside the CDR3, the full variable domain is KAGVTQTPRYLIKTRGQQVTLSCSPISGHRSVSWYQQTPGQGLQFLFEYFSETQRNKGNFPGRFSGRQFSNSRSEMNVSTLELGDSALYLCASSTSTGDYGYTFGSGTRLTVV.